Listed here is a single T cell receptor (beta chain). Germline V gene lookup returns CDR1 SNHLY and CDR2 FYNNEI. CDR3 length: 11 residues. V was shortened by 5 bases and J by 6 bases, with 8 bases between the two germline ends. The source of the sample is a study of blood T cell repertoires in COVID-19. Whole-study context: In each case, the material was cDNA or gDNA derived from T cells, B-cell-depleted T cells, or PBMCs.

Clones were sequenced by immunoSEQ multiplex PCR, and TCRdb holds only the in-frame ones, with some missing. The table has approximately 85,000 clones, around four fifths seen once; the top ten hold over 9.5%. Sequencing was carried out using peripheral blood. This TCR was sampled from an older woman with active or convalescent COVID-19. V usage is TRBV2 and J usage is TRBJ2-7; no clear D gene. The chain's CDR3 is CASSTVGEQYF. The DNA for the CDR3 is TGTGCCAGCAGTACAGTTGGCGAGCAGTACTTC.